This T cell receptor (beta chain) is drawn from a study of T-cell memory formation after mild COVID-19. Across the whole study: Largely, the TCR clusters proved donor specific. Study outcomes and limitations: Contracting clones, day 15 to 85, had balanced CD4/CD8, and later expanders favored CD4+.

This clonotype was counted a few times. Its antigen is not identified. Looked up from germline, CDR1 is DFQATT and CDR2 is SNEGSKA (reference sequence). The V segment lost 0 bases and the J segment 0 bases; nucleotides outside the gene matches: 14. The CDR3 covers 19 residues. 5'RACE primed from the constant segment yielded TCR alpha and TCR beta cDNA libraries bearing sample barcodes and UMIs. TCRdb redid the calling of the 5' RACE reads with MiXCR, one entry per CDR3 protein. Here the sample spans some 290,000 distinct CDR3 sequences, around 16% being singletons. This sequence joins TRBV20-1 and TRBJ2-3; 8 nucleotides match TRBD2. The receptor's source is a man aged 18-30 years who had mild COVID-19 (a few samples of this study predate the infection). Cell type and time point are not known. The source material was PBMCs or a T cell subset sorted from them (not recorded which). The CDR3 nucleotides read TGCAGTGCTAGAGATCTGGCGAGCGGGGGAGAGACTAGCACAGATACGCAGTATTTT. Translation gives CSARDLASGGETSTDTQYF.